Listed below are T cell receptor beta chains from one sample, sequenced in a study of T cells in Graves' hyperthyroidism and ophthalmopathy. TCRdb called the multiplex PCR reads again in MiXCR, with one record for every CDR3 protein. The sample holds about 590,000 distinct CDR3 sequences; 14% are singletons and the top ten take about 7%. The sequenced sample consisted of blood. The receptors shown here come from a woman aged 18-29 years with Graves' ophthalmopathy. The CDR3 runs from the conserved cysteine through the conserved F or W. A D gene is named only where the DNA matches it firmly. Clone size is shown for a subset of rows, as once, few, many or a class of expanded clone.

cdr3_aa cdr3_nt j_call v_call clone_size d_call
CASSPGTGGGNQPQHF TGTGCCAGCAGCCCCGGGACAGGGGGCGGCAATCAGCCCCAGCATTTT TRBJ1-5 TRBV11-2 many TRBD1
CASSQDSTGTGEAFF TGTGCCAGCAGCCAAGATTCGACAGGGACAGGTGAAGCTTTCTTT TRBJ1-1 TRBV7-2 NA TRBD1
CASSLSSGRAFGEQYF TGTGCCAGCAGCTTGTCGAGCGGGAGGGCTTTTGGCGAGCAGTACTTC TRBJ2-7 TRBV7-2 many TRBD2
CASSLTSGRIYRNEQFF TGTGCCAGCAGCTTAACTAGCGGGAGAATTTATCGCAATGAGCAGTTCTTC TRBJ2-1 TRBV7-3 many TRBD2
CASSLEAGTNYEQYF TGTGCCAGCAGCTTAGAGGCCGGGACTAACTACGAGCAGTACTTC TRBJ2-7 TRBV11-2 many TRBD2
CASREPGVEQFF TGTGCCAGCAGAGAGCCAGGGGTTGAGCAGTTCTTC TRBJ2-1 TRBV2 many NA
CASRFGGGTDTQYF TGCGCCAGCAGATTTGGGGGAGGCACAGATACGCAGTATTTT TRBJ2-3 TRBV5-1 many NA
CASSFLRPGTYQPQHF TGTGCCAGCAGTTTCTTGCGCCCCGGGACCTATCAGCCCCAGCATTTT TRBJ1-5 TRBV28 many NA
CASRRNRGVAEAFF TGTGCCAGCAGAAGGAACAGGGGAGTTGCTGAAGCTTTCTTT TRBJ1-1 TRBV12-3/TRBV12-4 NA TRBD1
CSVEATGYAQYF TGCAGCGTTGAAGCGACAGGGTACGCGCAGTACTTC TRBJ2-7 TRBV29-1 many TRBD1
CSARGVTGTNSPLHF TGCAGTGCTAGAGGGGTGACAGGAACCAATTCACCCCTCCACTTT TRBJ1-6 TRBV20-1 many NA
CASSLGLVGTGGDEQFF TGTGCCAGCAGTTTGGGTCTTGTCGGAACAGGGGGCGATGAGCAGTTCTTC TRBJ2-1 TRBV12-3/TRBV12-4 many TRBD1
CASSLVQNSYEQYF TGTGCCAGCAGTTTAGTCCAGAACTCCTACGAGCAGTACTTC TRBJ2-7 TRBV12-3/TRBV12-4 NA NA
CASSPGQGGHIQYF TGCGCCAGCAGCCCGGGACAGGGAGGGCACATTCAGTACTTC TRBJ2-4 TRBV5-1 NA TRBD1
CASSVIGLAGGNEQFF TGTGCCAGCAGCGTAATTGGACTAGCGGGAGGTAATGAGCAGTTCTTC TRBJ2-1 TRBV9 many TRBD2
CAISDTRGGGEQYF TGTGCCATCAGTGATACGAGAGGGGGCGGCGAGCAGTACTTC TRBJ2-7 TRBV10-3 NA TRBD1
CASRLKDSSTDTQYF TGTGCCAGCAGACTCAAGGACAGTAGCACAGATACGCAGTATTTT TRBJ2-3 TRBV12-3/TRBV12-4 many NA
CSAKLAGQETQYF TGCAGTGCAAAACTAGCGGGACAGGAGACCCAGTACTTC TRBJ2-5 TRBV20-1 many TRBD2
CASSPRPAANYGYTF TGTGCCAGCAGCCCTCGCCCAGCGGCTAACTATGGCTACACCTTC TRBJ1-2 TRBV9 many NA
CASSFLASNQPQHF TGTGCCAGCAGTTTTTTAGCCAGTAATCAGCCCCAGCATTTT TRBJ1-5 TRBV28 many NA
CASSDNRDRTVEAFF TGTGCCAGCAGCGACAACCGGGACAGGACCGTGGAAGCTTTCTTT TRBJ1-1 TRBV9 NA TRBD1
CASSYSGTGDYNEQFF TGTGCCAGCAGTTACTCCGGGACAGGAGATTACAATGAGCAGTTCTTC TRBJ2-1 TRBV6-5 NA TRBD1
CASKESWGIETQYF TGTGCCAGTAAGGAATCATGGGGCATTGAGACCCAGTACTTC TRBJ2-5 TRBV6-1 many NA
CASSPPSGSLYEQYF TGTGCCAGCTCACCACCCAGCGGGAGCCTCTACGAGCAGTACTTC TRBJ2-7 TRBV18 many TRBD2
CASSVGGNLRDTQYF TGTGCCAGCAGCGTAGGAGGTAACCTACGGGATACGCAGTATTTT TRBJ2-3 TRBV9 few NA
CASSYSFGLAGVGNEQFF TGTGCCAGCAGTTACTCCTTCGGGCTAGCGGGAGTCGGGAATGAGCAGTTCTTC TRBJ2-1 TRBV6-5 many TRBD2
CASRPVQSPYEQYF TGTGCCAGCAGGCCCGTTCAGAGCCCCTACGAGCAGTACTTC TRBJ2-7 TRBV6-1 NA NA
CASSREAGQSYEQYF TGTGCCAGCAGCCGAGAGGCTGGACAGTCCTACGAGCAGTACTTC TRBJ2-7 TRBV7-2 NA NA
CASSRRWEGEAFF TGTGCCAGTAGCAGACGGTGGGAAGGTGAAGCTTTCTTT TRBJ1-1 TRBV19 NA NA
CASSPGQGVNEQFF TGTGCCAGCAGTCCGGGACAGGGGGTCAATGAGCAGTTCTTC TRBJ2-1 TRBV12-3/TRBV12-4 many TRBD1
CAWSLGQGINEQFF TGTGCCTGGAGTCTAGGACAGGGGATTAATGAGCAGTTCTTC TRBJ2-1 TRBV30 many TRBD1
CASSSTGLGADEQFF TGTGCCAGCAGTTCGACGGGACTAGGGGCGGATGAGCAGTTCTTC TRBJ2-1 TRBV12-3/TRBV12-4 many TRBD2
CSGLTGGLAGSGGTDTQYF TGCAGTGGTCTCACAGGGGGACTAGCGGGGTCGGGAGGCACAGATACGCAGTATTTT TRBJ2-3 TRBV20-1 NA TRBD2
CASSRTGYQPQHF TGTGCCAGCAGCAGGACAGGGTATCAGCCCCAGCATTTT TRBJ1-5 TRBV6-1 NA TRBD1